The 27 T cell receptor beta chains reported below all come from one sample, sequenced in a study of T cell repertoires and leukemia-associated antigens. No antigen has been identified for these receptors. TCRdb used MiXCR to reprocess the 5' RACE reads, holding one entry per CDR3 protein. Of roughly 12,000 distinct CDR3 sequences in the sample, roughly 43% are singletons; the top ten hold about a quarter. Sequencing was performed on CD3+ T cells sorted from blood and cultured. The receptors were gathered from a female donor in good health.

This clonotype has ten or more counts. The genes are TRBV2 and TRBJ2-2, with no clear D. The germline V and J ends were trimmed by 4 bases and 1 base, with 7 bases remaining between them. The CDR3 is made up of 14 amino acids. Per germline, CDR1 SNHLY and CDR2 FYNNEI. The CDR3 bases are TGTGCCAGCAGTGGGAGAAGGAACACCGGGGAGCTGTTTTTT. Protein: CASSGRRNTGELFF.

This clonotype was counted at least ten times. The chain carries TRBV30 and TRBJ2-7, with 12 positions matching TRBD1. The CDR3 covers 15 residues. J gave up 2 bases and V 5 bases, and 7 bases lay outside the gene matches. CDR1 is GTSNPN and CDR2 is SVGIG in the germline V gene (reference sequence). CDR3 in amino acids: CAWGKGQGAPYEQYF. CDR3 DNA: TGTGCCTGGGGAAAGGGACAGGGGGCACCCTACGAGCAGTACTTC.

The rearrangement uses TRBV24-1 and TRBJ2-2; TRBD2 is a possible D gene (7 bases). V was shortened by 4 bases and J by 4 bases, with 18 bases between the two germline ends. CDR3 length: 17 amino acids. Germline CDR1 and CDR2: KGHDR and SFDVKD. CDR3 loop: CATSDLGGGDGTGELFF. The DNA for the CDR3 is TGTGCCACCAGTGACCTCGGCGGGGGCGATGGCACCGGGGAGCTGTTTTTT.

This clonotype occurred a few times. This chain joins TRBV20-1 and TRBJ2-7; 10 bases map to TRBD2. The CDR3 runs to 15 residues. CDR1 is DFQATT and CDR2 is SNEGSKA in the germline V gene (reference sequence). Trimming took 2 bases from V and 3 from J; bases not matched to a gene: 7. CDR3 sequence reads: CSARPMGLAIYEQYF. CDR3 nucleotides: TGCAGTGCTAGACCAATGGGACTAGCGATCTACGAGCAGTACTTC.

This clonotype was recorded a few times. A read error may be the cause here, since a much bigger clone is one base away. V is TRBV5-1 and J is TRBJ2-1; D is ambiguous. Per germline, CDR1 SGHRS and CDR2 YFSETQ. The length of the CDR3 is 13 residues. Here the CDR3 reads CANSLAPRYEQFF. DNA of the CDR3: TGCGCCAACAGCTTGGCGCCCCGGTATGAGCAGTTCTTC.

This clonotype was recorded at least ten times. The CDR3 loop is CASSSTGTGGIEQYF. In nucleotides, the CDR3 is TGTGCCAGCAGCTCAACCGGGACAGGGGGTATCGAGCAGTACTTC. The chain links TRBV5-4 to TRBJ2-7, with 11 bases that match TRBD1. Germline V gene sequence: CDR1 SGHNT, CDR2 YYREEE (reference sequence). The length of the CDR3 is 15 residues. Trimming cost V 3 bases and J 6 bases; bases outside gene matches: 8.

The rearrangement joins TRBV6-1 to TRBJ2-7, with 9 bases matching TRBD1. Per germline, CDR1 MNHNS and CDR2 SASEGT. This CDR3 is 16 amino acids long. J was trimmed by 5 bases and V by 1 base; bases with no gene match: 9. CDR3 nucleotides: TGTGCCAGCAGTGAAGTCACGGACAGGGGAGTTAACGAGCAGTACTTC. Amino acid sequence: CASSEVTDRGVNEQYF.

The V call is TRBV14, the J call TRBJ1-6, with D possibly TRBD1 on 5 matching bases. The CDR3 is 17 residues long. V dropped 1 base and J dropped 7 bases, with 17 bases sitting between them. CDR1 is SGHDN, CDR2 FVKESK, per germline. CDR3 DNA sequence: TGTGCCAGCAGCCAAGGATACGGAGGACACCGAAATTCACCCCTCCACTTT. The encoded protein is CASSQGYGGHRNSPLHF.

This clonotype was recorded at least ten times. The chain recombines TRBV7-8 with TRBJ2-2, with 7 bases lining up with TRBD2. The V segment lost 5 bases and the J segment 4 bases; nucleotides outside the gene matches: 10. CDR3 size: 16 residues. From germline, CDR1 is SGHVS and CDR2 FQNEAQ. The CDR3, as DNA: TGTGCCAGCAGCCCTCCACCTGGCGGGAGCACCGGGGAGCTGTTTTTT. Amino acids: CASSPPPGGSTGELFF.

The J gene is TRBJ1-1, the V gene TRBV29-1; D is unclear. The CDR3 contains 12 residues. Trimming shortened V by 7 bases and J by 6 bases, and 15 bases separated the two germline ends. The germline V gene encodes CDR1 SQVTM and CDR2 ANQGSEA. Written as DNA, the CDR3 is TGCAGCGCTTACCCTCCGGGAGCTGAAGCTTTCTTT. This sequence encodes CSAYPPGAEAFF.

Regarding this clonotype: Since the CDR3 does not end with the conserved phenylalanine or tryptophan, this likely comes from a read error. The chain carries TRBV3-1 and TRBJ2-1; D remains unclear. Germline V gene lookup returns CDR1 LGHDT and CDR2 YNNKEL (reference sequence). The CDR3 consists of 15 residues. With 4 bases removed from V and 2 bases from J, the gap between germline ends came to 12 bases. DNA of the CDR3: TGTGCCAGCAGCCCACAAGGACGAGCCTACAATGAGCAGTTCTAT. Translated, it gives CASSPQGRAYNEQFY.

V is TRBV29-1 and J is TRBJ2-3, with 7 bases aligning to TRBD2. The CDR3 spans 15 residues. In germline, CDR1 is SQVTM, CDR2 ANQGSEA. J gave up 7 bases and V 2 bases, and 12 bases lay outside the gene matches. CDR3 DNA: TGCAGCGTTGAAAAGGGCTTGCCGGGGGGAAATACGCAGTATTTT. This encodes CSVEKGLPGGNTQYF.

This clonotype is medium-sized (0.01 to 0.1%) by share. V usage is TRBV15 and J usage is TRBJ2-1; D is undetermined. From germline, CDR1 is LNHNV and CDR2 YYDKDF (reference sequence). The CDR3 runs to 14 residues. V was cut by 0 bases and J by 4 bases, with 7 bases left in between. DNA for the CDR3: TGTGCCACCAGCAGAGATTTCCTTTACAATGAGCAGTTCTTC. Translated, it gives CATSRDFLYNEQFF.

This chain uses TRBV10-3 with TRBJ1-5; D remains ambiguous. V lost 5 bases, J lost 3 bases, and 11 bases lay in between. Germline V CDR1 and CDR2: ENHRY, SYGVKD. CDR3 length equals 14 residues. This CDR3 is CAISNTDNNQPQHF. The CDR3 DNA reads as TGTGCCATCAGTAATACAGATAACAATCAGCCCCAGCATTTT.

Notes on this clonotype: The conserved closing phenylalanine or tryptophan is absent in this CDR3, likely reflecting a read error. The chain uses TRBV29-1 and TRBJ1-1, with D perhaps TRBD1 (6 bases). The V end was cut by 7 bases, the J end by 6 bases, with 15 bases between. There are 12 residues in the CDR3. Germline loops: CDR1 SQVTM, CDR2 ANQGSEA. The CDR3 protein is CSAVRGYAEAFL. The DNA for the CDR3 is TGCAGCGCTGTGAGGGGGTACGCTGAAGCTTTCTTA.

This clonotype was detected a few times. This rearrangement joins TRBV4-1 to TRBJ1-5; TRBD1 is a possible D gene (6 bases). The germline V gene has CDR1 MGHRA and CDR2 YSYEKL. The V end lost 3 bases, the J end lost 8 bases, and 14 bases lay between the germline ends. CDR3 length equals 14 residues. The CDR3 DNA follows: TGCGCCAGCAGCCATGACGAGGGGGGCAAGCCCCAGCATTTT. As protein: CASSHDEGGKPQHF.

This clonotype was detected only a few times. V gene TRBV5-1 combines with J gene TRBJ2-1, with a tentative D call TRBD1 (5 bases). This CDR3 is 11 amino acids long. CDR1 and CDR2 from the germline V gene are SGHRS and YFSETQ. Trimming took off 5 bases at V and 7 bases at J, with 7 bases between the two ends. The CDR3 DNA reads as TGCGCCAGCAGTCAGGGAAATGAGCAGTTCTTC. Protein: CASSQGNEQFF. The full variable domain, rest sourced from reference TRBV5-1 and TRBJ2-1, is KAGVTQTPRYLIKTRGQQVTLSCSPISGHRSVSWYQQTPGQGLQFLFEYFSETQRNKGNFPGRFSGRQFSNSRSEMNVSTLELGDSALYLCASSQGNEQFFGPGTRLTVL.

The chain couples TRBV5-6 to TRBJ2-2, with 14 bases identical to TRBD2. With 7 bases clipped from V and 5 bases from J, the junction kept 10 bases outside the gene matches. CDR3 size: 17 residues. The germline V gene has CDR1 SGHDT and CDR2 YYEEEE. This chain's CDR3 is CASGLRLAGGWTGELFF. The CDR3 DNA reads as TGTGCCAGCGGACTCAGACTAGCGGGAGGGTGGACCGGGGAGCTGTTTTTT.

This clonotype counts as medium-sized (0.01 to 0.1%). J is TRBJ2-7 and V is TRBV20-1, with a tentative D call TRBD1 (5 bases). The V end lost 7 bases, the J end lost 1 base, and 11 bases lay between the germline ends. This CDR3 has 12 residues. The germline V gene has CDR1 DFQATT and CDR2 SNEGSKA (reference sequence). The CDR3 sequence is CSVSGASYEQYF. The CDR3 DNA reads as TGCAGTGTTAGTGGGGCTTCCTACGAGCAGTACTTC.

CDR3 nucleotides: TGCGCCAGCAGCACCGGAGTCTTTTATAATGAGCAGTTCTTC. This encodes CASSTGVFYNEQFF. The chain combines TRBV5-1 with TRBJ2-1, with D hard to call. CDR1 and CDR2 from the germline V gene are SGHRS and YFSETQ. The V end was cut by 4 bases, the J end by 7 bases, with 15 bases between. CDR3 length equals 14 residues.

The CDR3 spells CASSSDRLGKETQYF. CDR3 coding DNA: TGTGCCAGCAGCTCCGACAGGTTGGGAAAAGAGACCCAGTACTTC. The V call is TRBV5-5, the J call TRBJ2-5; a possible D gene is TRBD1 (6 bases). The CDR3 contains 15 residues. Trimming took off 3 bases at V and 3 bases at J, with 15 bases between the two ends. Germline V gives CDR1 SGHKS, CDR2 YYEKEE (reference sequence). Full variable domain (rest looked up from reference TRBV5-5 and TRBJ2-5): DAGVTQSPTHLIKTRGQQVTLRCSPISGHKSVSWYQQVLGQGPQFIFQYYEKEERGRGNFPDRFSARQFPNYSSELNVNALLLGDSALYLCASSSDRLGKETQYFGPGTRLLVL.

This clonotype is termed medium-sized. V gene TRBV5-1 combines with J gene TRBJ2-3; D is unresolved. Between the trimmed V and J ends, which lost 4 bases and 4 bases, there was a span of 10 bases. This CDR3 is 13 amino acids long. The V gene's germline CDR1 is SGHRS and CDR2 YFSETQ. The CDR3 is CASSGERADTQYF. The CDR3 DNA reads TGCGCCAGCAGCGGGGAAAGGGCAGATACGCAGTATTTT.

V gene TRBV20-1 combines with J gene TRBJ2-7; possibly TRBD1 for D (5 bases). There are 12 residues in the CDR3. Germline V gene lookup returns CDR1 DFQATT and CDR2 SNEGSKA (reference sequence). The DNA of the CDR3 is TGCGGTGTTAGTGGGGCTTCCCACGAGCAGTACTTC. It codes for CGVSGASHEQYF.

Details on this clonotype: A much larger clone differs from this one at a single base, so this may be a read error. The rearrangement joins TRBV6-1 to TRBJ2-7; 7 bases match TRBD1. The J call may be faulty, since TRBJ2-1 better matches the DNA end. This CDR3 is built from 13 residues. Germline V CDR1 and CDR2: MNHNS, SASEGT. The CDR3 DNA sequence: TGTGCCACACTGGACAGGTTCTCCTACGAGCAGTTCTTC. Its protein is CATLDRFSYEQFF.

Many counts were recorded for this clonotype. The rearrangement joins TRBV5-5 to TRBJ2-1; TRBD2 aligns across 7 bases. The CDR3 is 13 amino acids. Germline V gene sequence: CDR1 SGHKS, CDR2 YYEKEE (reference sequence). Unmatched junction bases numbered 2, after V lost 4 bases and J lost 4 bases. The chain's CDR3 is CASSRGEYNEQFF. CDR3 coding DNA: TGTGCCAGCAGCCGGGGGGAATACAATGAGCAGTTCTTC. The variable domain in full, completed from reference TRBV5-5 and TRBJ2-1, reads DAGVTQSPTHLIKTRGQQVTLRCSPISGHKSVSWYQQVLGQGPQFIFQYYEKEERGRGNFPDRFSARQFPNYSSELNVNALLLGDSALYLCASSRGEYNEQFFGPGTRLTVL.

This clonotype was counted ten times or more. The CDR3 bases are TGTGCCAGCAGCGAGGGACAGCCCTATGGCTACACCTTC. It encodes CASSEGQPYGYTF. The V call is TRBV3-1, the J call TRBJ1-2; 7 bases line up with TRBD1. The CDR3 runs 13 residues. The germline V gene encodes CDR1 LGHDT and CDR2 YNNKEL (reference sequence). The junction had 4 bases not matched to a gene; V was cut back by 5 bases and J by 4 bases.

This clonotype occurred a few times. J is TRBJ2-1 and V is TRBV12-3 or TRBV12-4; possible D gene TRBD2, 6 bases. With 1 base removed from V and 9 bases from J, the gap between germline ends came to 10 bases. The CDR3 totals 13 residues. The CDR3 region is CASSLGTNLEQFF. The CDR3 DNA reads as TGTGCCAGCAGTTTAGGGACTAATCTTGAGCAGTTCTTC.